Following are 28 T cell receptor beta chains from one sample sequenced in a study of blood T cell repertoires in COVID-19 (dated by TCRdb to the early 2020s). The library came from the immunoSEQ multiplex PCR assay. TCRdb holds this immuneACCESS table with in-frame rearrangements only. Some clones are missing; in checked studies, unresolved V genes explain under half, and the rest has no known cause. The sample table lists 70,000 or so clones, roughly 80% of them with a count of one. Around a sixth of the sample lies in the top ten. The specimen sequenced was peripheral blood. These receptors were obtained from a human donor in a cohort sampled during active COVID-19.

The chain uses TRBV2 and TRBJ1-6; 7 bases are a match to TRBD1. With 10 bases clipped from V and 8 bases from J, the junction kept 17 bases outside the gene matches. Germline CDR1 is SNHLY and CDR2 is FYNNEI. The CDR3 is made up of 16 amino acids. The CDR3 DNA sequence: TGTGCCACACGCGGCCCGACTACAGGGGTTGATTCACCCCTCCACTTT. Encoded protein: CATRGPTTGVDSPLHF.

The CDR3 here is CASSQAHEQYF. In nucleotides, the CDR3 is TGTGCCAGCAGCCAAGCCCACGAGCAGTACTTC. The V gene is TRBV11-1, the J gene TRBJ2-7; D is unclear. CDR3 length equals 11 residues. V shed 5 bases and J shed 5 bases, with 7 bases lying between them. Germline CDR1 reads SGHAT; CDR2 reads FQDESV (reference sequence).

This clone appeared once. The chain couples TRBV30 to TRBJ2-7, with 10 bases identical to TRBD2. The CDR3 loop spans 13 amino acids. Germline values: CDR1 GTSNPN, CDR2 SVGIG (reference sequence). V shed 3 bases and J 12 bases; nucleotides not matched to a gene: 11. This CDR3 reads CAWRLLGSGGTYF. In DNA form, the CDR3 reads TGTGCCTGGAGACTCCTCGGTAGCGGGGGGACGTACTTC.

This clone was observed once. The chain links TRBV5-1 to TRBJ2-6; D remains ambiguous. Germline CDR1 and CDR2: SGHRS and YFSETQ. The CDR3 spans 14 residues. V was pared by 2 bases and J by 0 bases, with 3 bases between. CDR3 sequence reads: CASSFNSGANVLTF. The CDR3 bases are TGCGCCAGCAGCTTTAACTCTGGGGCCAACGTCCTGACTTTC.

The CDR3 protein is CASSVGQGAITGELFF. The DNA of the CDR3 is TGTGCCAGCAGTGTCGGACAGGGGGCAATCACCGGGGAGCTGTTTTTT. The genes are TRBV6-1 and TRBJ2-2, with 11 bases matching TRBD1. Germline CDR1 MNHNS, CDR2 SASEGT. The CDR3 runs 16 residues. Losses at the gene ends were 4 bases for V and 4 bases for J; bases not matched to a gene: 5.

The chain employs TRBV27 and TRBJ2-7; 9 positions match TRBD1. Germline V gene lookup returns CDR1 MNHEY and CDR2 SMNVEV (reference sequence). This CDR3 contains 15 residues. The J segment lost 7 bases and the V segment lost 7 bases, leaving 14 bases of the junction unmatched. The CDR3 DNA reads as TGTGCCAGCACCTCTCGAGGGACAGGGTTCGTGGAGCAGTACTTC. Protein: CASTSRGTGFVEQYF.

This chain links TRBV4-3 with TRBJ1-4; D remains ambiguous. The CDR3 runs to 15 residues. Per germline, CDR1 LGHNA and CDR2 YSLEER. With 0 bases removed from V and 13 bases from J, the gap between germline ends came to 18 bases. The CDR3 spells CASSQDLGVTRRLFF. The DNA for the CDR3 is TGCGCCAGCAGCCAAGATCTTGGGGTAACTAGGAGACTGTTTTTT.

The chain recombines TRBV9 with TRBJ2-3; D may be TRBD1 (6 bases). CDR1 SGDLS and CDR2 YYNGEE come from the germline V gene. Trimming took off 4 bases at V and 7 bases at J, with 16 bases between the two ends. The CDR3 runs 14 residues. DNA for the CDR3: TGTGCCAGCAGCCCGCGGACAGACGGGTATACGCAGTATTTT. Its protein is CASSPRTDGYTQYF.

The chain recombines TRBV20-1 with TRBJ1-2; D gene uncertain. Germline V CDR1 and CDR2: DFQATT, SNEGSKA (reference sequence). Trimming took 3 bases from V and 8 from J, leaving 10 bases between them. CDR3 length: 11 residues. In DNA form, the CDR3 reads TGCAGTGCTAGTGCGCCGGGGGGCTACACCTTC. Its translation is CSASAPGGYTF.

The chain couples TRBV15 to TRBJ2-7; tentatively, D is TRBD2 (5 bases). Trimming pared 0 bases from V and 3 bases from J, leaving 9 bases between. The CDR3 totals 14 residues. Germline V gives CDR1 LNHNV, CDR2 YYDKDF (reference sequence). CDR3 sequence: CATSRDGNNYEQYF. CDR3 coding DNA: TGTGCCACCAGCAGAGACGGGAATAACTACGAGCAGTACTTC.

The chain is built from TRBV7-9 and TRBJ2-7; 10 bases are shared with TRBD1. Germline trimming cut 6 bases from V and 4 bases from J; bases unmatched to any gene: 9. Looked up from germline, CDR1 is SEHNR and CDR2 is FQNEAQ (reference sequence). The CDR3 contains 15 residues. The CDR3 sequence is CASRKTGTGDYEQYF. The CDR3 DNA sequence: TGTGCCAGCAGAAAGACCGGGACAGGGGATTACGAGCAGTACTTC.

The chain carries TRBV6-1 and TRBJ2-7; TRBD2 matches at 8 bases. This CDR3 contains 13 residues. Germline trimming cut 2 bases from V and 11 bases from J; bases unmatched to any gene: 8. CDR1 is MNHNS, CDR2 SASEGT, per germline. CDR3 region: CASSESGGGYEYF. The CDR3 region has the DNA TGTGCCAGCAGTGAATCCGGGGGGGGTTATGAGTACTTC.

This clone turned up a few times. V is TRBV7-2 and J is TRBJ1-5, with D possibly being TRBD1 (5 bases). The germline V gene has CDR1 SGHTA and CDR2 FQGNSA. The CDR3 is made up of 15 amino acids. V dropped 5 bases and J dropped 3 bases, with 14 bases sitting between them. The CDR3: CASSQTRQFNQPQHF. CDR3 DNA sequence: TGTGCCAGCAGCCAAACCAGACAGTTCAATCAGCCCCAGCATTTT.

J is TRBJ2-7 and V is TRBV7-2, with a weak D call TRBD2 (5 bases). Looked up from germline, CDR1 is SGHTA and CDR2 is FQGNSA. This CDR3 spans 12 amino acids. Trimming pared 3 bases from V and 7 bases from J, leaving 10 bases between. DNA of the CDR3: TGTGCCAGCAGCTTGCTCCGGGAAGAGCAGTACTTC. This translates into CASSLLREEQYF. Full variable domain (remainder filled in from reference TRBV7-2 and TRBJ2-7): GAGVSQSPSNKVTEKGKDVELRCDPISGHTALYWYRQSLGQGLEFLIYFQGNSAPDKSGLPSDRFSAERTGGSVSTLTIQRTQQEDSAVYLCASSLLREEQYFGPGTRLTVT.

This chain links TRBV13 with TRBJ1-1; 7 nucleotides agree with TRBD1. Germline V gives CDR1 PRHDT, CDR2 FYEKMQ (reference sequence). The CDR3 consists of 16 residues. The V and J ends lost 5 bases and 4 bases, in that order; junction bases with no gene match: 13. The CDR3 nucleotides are TGTGCCAGCAGCCTCGGCAGGGGGTCAGGGGGCACTGAAGCTTTCTTT. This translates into CASSLGRGSGGTEAFF.

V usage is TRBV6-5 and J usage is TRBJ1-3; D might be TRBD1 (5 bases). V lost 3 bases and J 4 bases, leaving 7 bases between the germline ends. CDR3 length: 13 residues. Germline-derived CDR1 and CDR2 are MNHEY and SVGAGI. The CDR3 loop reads CASSYQGGNTIYF. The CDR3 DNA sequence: TGTGCCAGCAGTTATCAGGGAGGAAACACCATATATTTT.

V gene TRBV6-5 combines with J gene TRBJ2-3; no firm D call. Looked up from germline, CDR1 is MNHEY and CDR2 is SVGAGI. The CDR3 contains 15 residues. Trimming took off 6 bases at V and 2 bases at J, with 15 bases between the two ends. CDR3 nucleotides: TGTGCCAGCAGACCACGCGGTTCCATCACAGATACGCAGTATTTT. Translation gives CASRPRGSITDTQYF.

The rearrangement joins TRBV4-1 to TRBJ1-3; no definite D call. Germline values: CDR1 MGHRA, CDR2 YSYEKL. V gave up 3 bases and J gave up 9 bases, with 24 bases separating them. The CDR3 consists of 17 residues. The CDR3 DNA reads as TGCGCCAGCAGCCAGGCTAATAAACGGAGGTGTAATATCACCATATATTTT. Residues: CASSQANKRRCNITIYF.

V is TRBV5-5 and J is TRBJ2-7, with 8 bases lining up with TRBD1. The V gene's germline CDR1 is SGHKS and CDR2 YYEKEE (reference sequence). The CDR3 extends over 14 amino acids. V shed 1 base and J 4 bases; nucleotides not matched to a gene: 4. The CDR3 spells CASSLQGANYEQYF. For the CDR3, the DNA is TGTGCCAGCAGCTTGCAGGGGGCGAATTACGAGCAGTACTTC.

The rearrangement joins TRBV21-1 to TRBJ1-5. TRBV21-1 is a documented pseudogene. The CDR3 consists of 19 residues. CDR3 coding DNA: TGTGCCAGCAGCAAACATCCGGGGGGCGCGGTTAATAGCAATCAGCCCCAGCATTTT. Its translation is CASSKHPGGAVNSNQPQHF.

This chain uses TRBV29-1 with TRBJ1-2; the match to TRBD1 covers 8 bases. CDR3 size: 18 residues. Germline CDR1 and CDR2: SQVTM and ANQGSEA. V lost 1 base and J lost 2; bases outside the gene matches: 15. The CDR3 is CSVEGYGNDRGRNYGYTF. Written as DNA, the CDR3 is TGCAGCGTTGAAGGCTATGGGAACGACAGGGGTCGAAACTATGGCTACACCTTC.

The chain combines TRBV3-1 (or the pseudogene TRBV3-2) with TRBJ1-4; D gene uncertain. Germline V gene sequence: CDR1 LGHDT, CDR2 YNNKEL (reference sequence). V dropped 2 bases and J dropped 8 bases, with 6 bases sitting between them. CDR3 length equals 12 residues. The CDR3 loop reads CASSQTGEKLFF. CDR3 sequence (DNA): TGTGCCAGCAGCCAAACCGGGGAAAAACTGTTTTTT.

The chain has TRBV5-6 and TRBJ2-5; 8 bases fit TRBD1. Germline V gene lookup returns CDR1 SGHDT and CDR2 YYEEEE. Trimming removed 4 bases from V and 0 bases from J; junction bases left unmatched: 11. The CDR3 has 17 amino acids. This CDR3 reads CASSLKYRDRNQETQYF. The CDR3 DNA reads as TGTGCCAGCAGCCTGAAATACCGGGACAGGAACCAAGAGACCCAGTACTTC. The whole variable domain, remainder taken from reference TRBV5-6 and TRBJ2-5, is DAGVTQSPTHLIKTRGQQVTLRCSPKSGHDTVSWYQQALGQGPQFIFQYYEEEERQRGNFPDRFSGHQFPNYSSELNVNALLLGDSALYLCASSLKYRDRNQETQYFGPGTRLLVL.

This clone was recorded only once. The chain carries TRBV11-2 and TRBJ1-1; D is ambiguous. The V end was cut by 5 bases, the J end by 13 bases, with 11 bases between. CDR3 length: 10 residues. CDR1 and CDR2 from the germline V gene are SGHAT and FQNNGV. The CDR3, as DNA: TGTGCCAGCAGCGAGGAATGTGGTTTCTTT. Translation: CASSEECGFF.

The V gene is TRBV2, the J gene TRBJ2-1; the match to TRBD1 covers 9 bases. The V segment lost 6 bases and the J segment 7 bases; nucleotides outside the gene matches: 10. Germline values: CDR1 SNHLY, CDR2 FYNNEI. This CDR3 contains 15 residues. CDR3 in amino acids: CASSLGQGPRNEQFF. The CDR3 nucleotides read TGTGCCAGCAGCCTGGGACAGGGACCACGGAATGAGCAGTTCTTC. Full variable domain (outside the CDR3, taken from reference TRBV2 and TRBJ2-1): EPEVTQTPSHQVTQMGQEVILRCVPISNHLYFYWYRQILGQKVEFLVSFYNNEISEKSEIFDDQFSVERPDGSNFTLKIRSTKLEDSAMYFCASSLGQGPRNEQFFGPGTRLTVL.

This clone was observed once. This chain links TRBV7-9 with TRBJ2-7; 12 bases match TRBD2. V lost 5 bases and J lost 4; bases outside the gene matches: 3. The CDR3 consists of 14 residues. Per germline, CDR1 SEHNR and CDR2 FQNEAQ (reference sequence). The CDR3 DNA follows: TGTGCCAGCAGCCCAGGACTAGCGGGATACGAGCAGTACTTC. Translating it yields CASSPGLAGYEQYF.

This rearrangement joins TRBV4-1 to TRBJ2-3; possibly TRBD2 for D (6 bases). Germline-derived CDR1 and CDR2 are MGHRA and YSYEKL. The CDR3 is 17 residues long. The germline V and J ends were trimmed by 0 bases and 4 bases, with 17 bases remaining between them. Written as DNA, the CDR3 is TGCGCCAGCAGCCAAGAGATTCCAGGGAGGTACGCAGATACGCAGTATTTT. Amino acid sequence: CASSQEIPGRYADTQYF.

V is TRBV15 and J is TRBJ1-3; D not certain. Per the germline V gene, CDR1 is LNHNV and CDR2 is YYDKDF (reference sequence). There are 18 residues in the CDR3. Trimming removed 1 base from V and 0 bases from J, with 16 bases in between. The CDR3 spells CATSRVAGSFRSGNTIYF. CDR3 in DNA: TGTGCCACCAGCAGAGTCGCGGGCAGTTTTCGCTCTGGAAACACCATATATTTT.